The next 21 T cell receptor beta chains were all read from a single sample in a study of cytomegalovirus exposure and HLA in healthy donors (dated by TCRdb to 2017 to 2019). Preparation of the library involved the immunoSEQ multiplex PCR assay. The multiplex PCR relied on a mix of 60 forward primers for TCR Vbeta segments and 13 reverse primers for TCR Jbeta segments. This immuneACCESS table, as held by TCRdb, lists in-frame sequences with V and J called but not all clones. Of the missing ones, under half trace to an unresolved V gene in checked studies; the others have no known cause. The sample table holds about 170,000 clones, of which around 72% were seen once. Of the sample, over 6% falls within the top ten clones. The sample comprised PBMCs. The receptors stem from a man in his forties in good health and CMV-seropositive.

As for this clone: The junction shows a germline mismatch at one end, possibly a read error. The chain has TRBV7-9 and TRBJ2-1; 7 bases map to TRBD2. The CDR3 contains 11 residues. Germline-derived CDR1 and CDR2 are SEHNR and FQNEAQ (reference sequence). CDR3 sequence reads: CASGGGNVQFF. The CDR3 DNA reads TGTGCCAGCGGGGGGGGGAATGTGCAGTTCTTC.

This rearrangement joins TRBV6-5 to TRBJ2-7; tentative D call: TRBD1 (5 bases). CDR3 length equals 14 residues. Trimming took 7 bases from V and 0 from J, leaving 13 bases between them. The germline CDR1 and CDR2 sequences are MNHEY and SVGAGI. CDR3 amino acids: CASKIRAPSYEQYF. CDR3 DNA: TGTGCCAGCAAGATCAGGGCCCCCTCCTACGAGCAGTACTTC.

CDR3 sequence reads: CASSFLSTGELFF. The CDR3, as DNA: TGTGCCAGCAGCTTTCTGAGCACCGGGGAGCTGTTTTTT. The V call is TRBV7-3, the J call TRBJ2-2; D gene ambiguous. This CDR3 is 13 amino acids long. With 3 bases removed from V and 4 bases from J, the gap between germline ends came to 6 bases. Germline CDR1 reads SGHTA; CDR2 reads FQGTGA.

The chain combines TRBV4-3 with TRBJ2-7, with a weak D call TRBD2 (5 bases). With 1 base removed from V and 2 bases from J, the gap between germline ends came to 12 bases. The CDR3 has 15 residues. Germline assignment: CDR1 LGHNA and CDR2 YSLEER. CDR3 DNA: TGCGCCAGCAGCCAAGGTCGGGGTACGACCTACGAGCAGTACTTC. Encoded protein: CASSQGRGTTYEQYF.

This clone was detected only once. CDR3: CAIMGAGINYGYTF. The CDR3 nucleotides are TGTGCCATCATGGGGGCAGGTATTAACTATGGCTACACCTTC. V is TRBV10-3 and J is TRBJ1-2; perhaps TRBD1 as D (6 bases). The V end lost 7 bases, the J end lost 1 base, and 13 bases lay between the germline ends. CDR1 and CDR2 (germline): ENHRY, SYGVKD. The CDR3 is 14 residues long.

The chain links TRBV29-1 to TRBJ1-1, with TRBD1 as a possible D gene (6 bases). Germline CDR1 SQVTM, CDR2 ANQGSEA. The V and J ends lost 4 bases and 6 bases respectively, with 9 bases between them. The CDR3 covers 11 residues. Here the CDR3 DNA reads TGCAGCGTTGCACAGGGCGCTGAAGCTTTCTTT. Encoded protein: CSVAQGAEAFF.

The V call is TRBV29-1, the J call TRBJ1-5, with unresolved D. V was shortened by 4 bases and J by 1 base, with 5 bases between the two germline ends. The germline V gene has CDR1 SQVTM and CDR2 ANQGSEA. The CDR3 contains 12 residues. The CDR3 loop is CSVGASNQPQHF. CDR3 in DNA: TGCAGCGTTGGGGCCAGCAATCAGCCCCAGCATTTT.

J is TRBJ1-6 and V is TRBV2; 7 nucleotides line up with TRBD1. The CDR3 length is 14 residues. With V trimmed by 10 bases and J by 7 bases, 10 bases remained unmatched. CDR1 and CDR2 from the germline V gene are SNHLY and FYNNEI. The chain's CDR3 is CATGAGTVNSPLHF. CDR3 nucleotides: TGTGCCACCGGAGCCGGGACAGTAAATTCACCCCTCCACTTT.

The chain recombines TRBV4-3 with TRBJ2-7, with D perhaps matching TRBD1 (6 bases). The germline V and J ends were trimmed by 3 bases and 3 bases, with 21 bases remaining between them. CDR3 size: 17 residues. CDR1 and CDR2 (germline): LGHNA, YSLEER. CDR3 amino acids: CASSQDVTGTILYEQYF. The CDR3, as DNA: TGCGCCAGCAGCCAGGATGTCACAGGGACCATCCTCTACGAGCAGTACTTC.

The rearrangement joins TRBV5-1 to TRBJ2-3; 9 bases align to TRBD2. There are 16 residues in the CDR3. Per the germline V gene, CDR1 is SGHRS and CDR2 is YFSETQ. Trimming removed 4 bases from V and 3 bases from J; junction bases left unmatched: 9. The CDR3 DNA follows: TGCGCCAGCAGCCTTGGGGCGGGGGGGGAAACAGATACGCAGTATTTT. Translated, it gives CASSLGAGGETDTQYF.

The gene calls are TRBV6-5 and TRBJ1-1, with 7 bases fitting TRBD1. CDR1 and CDR2 (germline): MNHEY, SVGAGI. V lost 6 bases to trimming and J lost 4 bases; unmatched junction nucleotides: 8. The CDR3 runs to 14 residues. As DNA, the CDR3 is TGTGCCAGCAGGGCAGACAGGGTGCGCACTGAAGCTTTCTTT. Its translation is CASRADRVRTEAFF.

The rearrangement joins TRBV19 to TRBJ1-4; TRBD1 might be the D (5 bases). Germline CDR1 is LNHDA and CDR2 is SQIVND (reference sequence). V was shortened by 4 bases and J by 0 bases, with 9 bases between the two germline ends. The CDR3 loop spans 15 amino acids. CDR3 nucleotides: TGTGCCAGTAGTACCGACAGTGCAACTAATGAAAAACTGTTTTTT. This sequence encodes CASSTDSATNEKLFF.

This chain joins TRBV18 and TRBJ1-5; possible D gene TRBD1, 5 bases. Germline V gene sequence: CDR1 KGHSH, CDR2 LQKENI. The ends were cut back, 6 bases at V and 5 bases at J, with 17 bases in the middle. CDR3 length equals 15 residues. CDR3 amino acids: CASSSGAGEDQPQHF. CDR3 DNA: TGTGCCAGCTCCTCCGGGGCGGGAGAGGATCAGCCCCAGCATTTT.

This chain connects TRBV6-5 to TRBJ2-7; 8 bases are shared with TRBD2. Looked up from germline, CDR1 is MNHEY and CDR2 is SVGAGI. The CDR3 is 15 amino acids. V lost 6 bases, J lost 3 bases, and 10 bases stayed unmatched. The CDR3 protein is CASSQGRGLGYEQYF. The CDR3 bases are TGTGCCAGCAGCCAGGGCAGGGGACTAGGCTACGAGCAGTACTTC.

The gene calls are TRBV11-2 and TRBJ2-5, with TRBD1 as a possible D gene (5 bases). The CDR3 sequence is 13 residues long. Germline CDR1 SGHAT, CDR2 FQNNGV. V dropped 5 bases and J dropped 1 base, with 8 bases sitting between them. This CDR3 reads CASSQGPQETQYF. The CDR3 nucleotides read TGTGCCAGCAGCCAGGGTCCCCAAGAGACCCAGTACTTC.

The chain has TRBV5-4 and TRBJ1-1; no firm D call. V was cut by 2 bases and J by 7 bases, with 6 bases left in between. Per germline, CDR1 SGHNT and CDR2 YYREEE (reference sequence). CDR3 size: 11 residues. The CDR3 loop reads CASSLGSEAFF. CDR3 DNA: TGTGCCAGCAGCTTAGGGAGTGAAGCTTTCTTT.

J is TRBJ2-2 and V is TRBV2, with 7 bases lining up with TRBD1. The germline V gene encodes CDR1 SNHLY and CDR2 FYNNEI. The CDR3 runs to 13 residues. The ends lost 7 bases at V and 4 bases at J; junction bases unmatched: 3. The CDR3 reads CASTRGSTGELFF. CDR3 bases: TGTGCCAGCACCAGGGGGTCCACCGGGGAGCTGTTTTTT. Full variable domain (remainder filled in from reference TRBV2 and TRBJ2-2): EPEVTQTPSHQVTQMGQEVILRCVPISNHLYFYWYRQILGQKVEFLVSFYNNEISEKSEIFDDQFSVERPDGSNFTLKIRSTKLEDSAMYFCASTRGSTGELFFGEGSRLTVL.

V and J are TRBV4-3 and TRBJ2-4; 8 bases are a match to TRBD2. V lost 0 bases and J lost 1; bases outside the gene matches: 8. CDR1 LGHNA and CDR2 YSLEER come from the germline V gene. The CDR3 covers 18 residues. The CDR3 spells CASSQDRPGGLAKNIQYF. CDR3 DNA sequence: TGCGCCAGCAGCCAAGATCGCCCGGGGGGGCTGGCCAAAAACATTCAGTACTTC.

CDR3 nucleotide sequence: TGTGCCAGCAGTTCGGGGAAAGGCAATCAGCCCCAGCATTTT. It translates to CASSSGKGNQPQHF. V gene TRBV27 combines with J gene TRBJ1-5; the D is unclear. Germline assignment: CDR1 MNHEY and CDR2 SMNVEV (reference sequence). V was shortened by 4 bases and J by 2 bases, with 9 bases between the two germline ends. This CDR3 is built from 14 residues.

V gene TRBV15 combines with J gene TRBJ1-5; 10 bases are a match to TRBD1. Germline values: CDR1 LNHNV, CDR2 YYDKDF (reference sequence). The J segment lost 5 bases and the V segment lost 5 bases, leaving 6 bases of the junction unmatched. CDR3 length: 15 amino acids. The CDR3, as DNA: TGTGCCACCAGCGAGGGGACAGGGGCCTATCAGCCCCAGCATTTT. Protein: CATSEGTGAYQPQHF.

This clone was observed a few times. The J gene is TRBJ1-5, the V gene TRBV5-1, with 9 bases fitting TRBD1. The J segment lost 5 bases and the V segment lost 3 bases, leaving 6 bases of the junction unmatched. The CDR3 loop spans 15 amino acids. Germline CDR1 and CDR2: SGHRS and YFSETQ. In DNA, the CDR3 is TGCGCCAGCAGCTACGGGACAGGGCGCGATCAGCCCCAGCATTTT. It translates to CASSYGTGRDQPQHF.